This TCR beta chain was found in a study of CD8 T cells in ankylosing spondylitis (dated by TCRdb to 2016 to 2017). Study-level background: T cell receptor beta repertoires were profiled in healthy donors and ankylosing spondylitis patients so that disease-linked TCR variants could be found. Peripheral blood was sampled, and synovial fluid was additionally collected from ankylosing spondylitis patients. In total, the full study cohort was made up of 85 to 140 healthy donors and roughly 27 ankylosing spondylitis patients. Points the paper makes about the study in general: The disease-linked clones had a CD8+ phenotype and were found at relatively low frequencies in peripheral blood. Blood from ankylosing spondylitis patients appeared to be characterized by a TCR beta motif composed of under ten highly homologous amino acid variants. The disease-linked clones were reported to be significantly enriched in matched synovial fluid samples from ankylosing spondylitis patients. Some motif variants had previously been reported in the synovial fluid and blood of reactive arthritis patients, which suggests shared mechanisms of disease initiation.

Sequencing used an Illumina HiSeq 2500. Quantitative 5'-RACE with molecular barcodes was the method used to prepare the TCR beta libraries. In the authors' own workflow: To identify disease-linked TCR variants, a new computational method was used, one built on a probabilistic model of VDJ rearrangement. In-frame beta chains were kept once TCRdb had trimmed the public reads at Q25 with fastp and called clones with MiXCR. Each CDR3 protein gets just one entry, which takes the most common genes and DNA from the rows behind it. The authors' filters were not applied to this entry. Within this sample are fewer than 400,000 distinct CDR3 sequences, with 20% to 25% of them counted one time only. Roughly a sixth of the sample belongs to the ten largest clones. To note about this clonotype: Its antigen remains undetermined. No per-base quality is available; no much larger clone lies one base away.

The CDR3, from cysteine to phenylalanine, totals 18 residues. CDR3 DNA only is kept here, 54 bases in frame from base 1. CDR1 ENHRY and CDR2 SYGVKD are derived from the germline V gene. Clipping removes 0 bases from V and 2 bases from J, with 10 as the unmatched junction base count. The sequence joins TRBV10-3 to TRBJ2-1; TRBD1 lines up with 7 middle nucleotides. The sequence derives from a male donor with ankylosing spondylitis. The sequenced sample was blood, either unsorted or a sorted T cell fraction (not recorded which). The DNA sequence reads TGTGCCATCAGTGAGTCGCCAGGCCTCCAGGGGGCCTACAATGAGCAGTTCTTC. Its protein product is CAISESPGLQGAYNEQFF.